The 31 T cell receptor beta chains listed next were all sequenced from one sample in a study of beta chain features in type 1 diabetes (dated by TCRdb to the late 2010s). The full study reports these points: A moderate but significant shortening of TCRB CDR3 length was observed in type 1 diabetes patients in all four CD4+ subsets.

These TCRs are of unknown antigen specificity. The method behind the library was the immunoSEQ multiplex PCR assay. The entire isolated RNA was reverse transcribed using the High Capacity cDNA Reverse Transcription Kit, and thus expressed TCRB transcripts were sequenced. Drawn from immuneACCESS, this table holds only the in-frame rearrangements with V and J called that TCRdb kept. Clones are partly lost; checked studies trace under half to an unresolved V gene and leave the rest unexplained. The sample profile shows about 740,000 clones; around an eighth of them were found once. The ten biggest clones cover about 0.02% of the sample. The sample consisted of naive CD4+ T cells from blood. The cell subset or site tag for this specimen amounts to: true naive CD4+ T cells. These receptors were taken from a man between 18 and 35 years old with type 1 diabetes.

This sequence joins TRBV30 and TRBJ2-3; 10 bases align to TRBD2. The CDR3 loop spans 16 amino acids. The junction had 5 bases not matched to a gene; V was cut back by 0 bases and J by 2 bases. CDR1 GTSNPN and CDR2 SVGIG come from the germline V gene (reference sequence). The CDR3 here is CAWSVGTSGNTDTQYF. The CDR3 bases are TGTGCCTGGAGTGTAGGTACTAGCGGGAACACAGATACGCAGTATTTT. Using reference TRBV30 and TRBJ2-3 for the parts outside the CDR3, the full variable domain is SQTIHQWPATLVQPVGSPLSLECTVEGTSNPNLYWYRQAAGRGLQLLFYSVGIGQISSEVPQNLSASRPQDRQFILSSKKLLLSDSGFYLCAWSVGTSGNTDTQYFGPGTRLTVL.

This clone was detected a few times. The rearrangement uses TRBV4-2 and TRBJ1-5; no clear D gene. The V end lost 4 bases, the J end lost 8 bases, and 15 bases lay between the germline ends. This CDR3 has 14 residues. Germline V gives CDR1 LGHNA, CDR2 YNFKEQ. CDR3 residues: CASSPSDREEPQHF. The CDR3 bases are TGTGCCAGCAGCCCAAGTGATCGGGAGGAGCCCCAGCATTTT.

The rearrangement links TRBV4-1 to TRBJ2-3; 14 bases align to TRBD2. Germline V CDR1 and CDR2: MGHRA, YSYEKL. The CDR3 spans 18 residues. The trim removed 0 bases at V and 3 bases at J, leaving 5 bases unmatched. CDR3 DNA sequence: TGCGCCAGCAGCCAAGAGGGGACTAGCGGGGGAGGGACAGATACGCAGTATTTT. This sequence encodes CASSQEGTSGGGTDTQYF.

This clone was counted a few times. The sample carries other DNA sequences with the same CDR3. The J gene is TRBJ2-5, the V gene TRBV5-4; no clear D gene. This CDR3 contains 11 residues. V was cut by 4 bases and J by 1 base, with 2 bases left in between. CDR1 is SGHNT, CDR2 YYREEE, per germline (reference sequence). CDR3 DNA sequence: TGTGCCAGCAGCCTCCAAGAGACCCAGTACTTC. Translating it yields CASSLQETQYF.

This clone was observed a few times. The CDR3 sequence: CASSTGHDPSSPLHF. CDR3 nucleotide sequence: TGTGCCAGCAGCACCGGACACGATCCCTCTTCACCCCTCCACTTT. The V and J genes are TRBV7-6 and TRBJ1-6, with TRBD1 as a possible D gene (5 bases). Looked up from germline, CDR1 is SGHVS and CDR2 is FNYEAQ. This CDR3 has 15 residues. Trimming shortened V by 5 bases and J by 9 bases, and 17 bases separated the two germline ends.

This clone was counted only a few times. The chain is built from TRBV6-6 and TRBJ2-7; 7 nucleotides agree with TRBD2. In germline, CDR1 is MNHNY, CDR2 SVGAGI (reference sequence). This CDR3 has 15 amino acids. The trim removed 0 bases at V and 7 bases at J, leaving 9 bases unmatched. The CDR3 spells CASSYSAGRGPEQYF. For the CDR3, the DNA is TGTGCCAGCAGTTACTCGGCAGGGAGGGGCCCTGAGCAGTACTTC.

The chain is built from TRBV19 and TRBJ2-3, with D uncertain. Germline V lookup: CDR1 LNHDA, CDR2 SQIVND (reference sequence). Trimming removed 3 bases from V and 5 bases from J, with 15 bases in between. This CDR3 spans 15 amino acids. The CDR3 reads CASSIRGETGDTQYF. Here the CDR3 DNA reads TGTGCCAGTAGTATCCGTGGGGAAACGGGAGATACGCAGTATTTT.

This clone came up a few times. The chain links TRBV10-2 to TRBJ2-3; D is ambiguous. Germline CDR1 reads WSHSY; CDR2 reads SAAADI. Trimming shortened V by 4 bases and J by 8 bases, and 16 bases separated the two germline ends. The CDR3 loop spans 14 amino acids. The CDR3 sequence is CASSAETHIRTQYF. CDR3 nucleotide sequence: TGCGCCAGCAGTGCCGAAACGCACATTCGTACGCAGTATTTT.

This clone was seen a handful of times. The chain uses TRBV9 and TRBJ1-1; TRBD1 is a possible D gene (5 bases). The CDR3 covers 14 residues. The germline V gene has CDR1 SGDLS and CDR2 YYNGEE. With 0 bases removed from V and 4 bases from J, the gap between germline ends came to 10 bases. This CDR3 reads CASSVVRGTTEAFF. The CDR3 coding sequence is TGTGCCAGCAGCGTAGTTCGGGGGACCACTGAAGCTTTCTTT. Drawing the rest from reference TRBV9 and TRBJ1-1, the complete variable domain is DSGVTQTPKHLITATGQRVTLRCSPRSGDLSVYWYQQSLDQGLQFLIQYYNGEERAKGNILERFSAQQFPDLHSELNLSSLELGDSALYFCASSVVRGTTEAFFGQGTRLTVV.

This clone showed up just a few times. The same CDR3 also results from other DNA sequences found in this sample. The V call is TRBV6-6, the J call TRBJ2-1; D gene ambiguous. CDR3 length: 11 amino acids. V was clipped by 6 bases and J by 3 bases, with 3 bases between them. Germline values: CDR1 MNHNY, CDR2 SVGAGI (reference sequence). The CDR3 loop is CASSRYNEQFF. In nucleotides, the CDR3 is TGTGCCAGCAGCCGCTACAATGAGCAGTTCTTC.

V and J are TRBV28 and TRBJ2-2; the match to TRBD1 covers 7 bases. Germline trimming cut 7 bases from V and 3 bases from J; bases unmatched to any gene: 8. Germline CDR1 and CDR2: MDHEN and SYDVKM. This CDR3 spans 15 amino acids. This CDR3 is CASTLQGSHTGELFF. CDR3 DNA sequence: TGTGCCAGCACCCTACAGGGGTCCCACACCGGGGAGCTGTTTTTT.

CDR3 DNA: TGTGCCAGCAGCCCCTTAGGGTTTCCTGGGGCCAACGTCCTGACTTTC. Translation gives CASSPLGFPGANVLTF. The chain uses TRBV7-9 and TRBJ2-6; D is unresolved. The CDR3 loop spans 16 amino acids. Germline CDR1 reads SEHNR; CDR2 reads FQNEAQ (reference sequence). V was trimmed by 5 bases and J by 2 bases, leaving 13 bases between them.

V usage is TRBV2 and J usage is TRBJ2-1; maybe TRBD1 (5 bases). V gave up 7 bases and J gave up 7 bases, with 8 bases separating them. CDR3 size: 11 residues. Germline values: CDR1 SNHLY, CDR2 FYNNEI. As DNA, the CDR3 is TGTGCCAGCACCAGGGCGAATGAGCAGTTCTTC. It yields the protein CASTRANEQFF. The full variable domain, rest sourced from reference TRBV2 and TRBJ2-1, is EPEVTQTPSHQVTQMGQEVILRCVPISNHLYFYWYRQILGQKVEFLVSFYNNEISEKSEIFDDQFSVERPDGSNFTLKIRSTKLEDSAMYFCASTRANEQFFGPGTRLTVL.

The chain has TRBV27 and TRBJ1-5; D remains ambiguous. V shed 5 bases and J shed 0 bases, with 8 bases lying between them. The germline CDR1 and CDR2 sequences are MNHEY and SMNVEV (reference sequence). This CDR3 is built from 14 residues. The CDR3 nucleotides are TGTGCCAGCAGTCCGAGGTATAGCAATCAGCCCCAGCATTTT. Encoded protein: CASSPRYSNQPQHF.

This clone was observed a handful of times. The V and J genes are TRBV5-4 and TRBJ2-3, with D perhaps TRBD1 (5 bases). Germline V gene data show CDR1 as SGHNT and CDR2 as YYREEE (reference sequence). CDR3 size: 16 residues. Trimming cost V 0 bases and J 4 bases, with 15 bases left between them. In nucleotides, the CDR3 is TGTGCCAGCAGCTTGGGTGACAGACAGATGGCAGATACGCAGTATTTT. Translating gives CASSLGDRQMADTQYF.

The chain links TRBV5-1 to TRBJ2-7; 7 nucleotides match TRBD1. CDR1 and CDR2 from the germline V gene are SGHRS and YFSETQ. This CDR3 has 17 residues. V lost 3 bases, J lost 0 bases, and 12 bases stayed unmatched. The CDR3 is CASSWEQGPIISYEQYF. In DNA form, the CDR3 reads TGCGCCAGCAGCTGGGAACAGGGGCCAATTATCTCCTACGAGCAGTACTTC.

This clone has a handful of counts. This sequence joins TRBV19 and TRBJ2-3, with D possibly being TRBD1 or TRBD2 (7 bases each). The CDR3 consists of 15 residues. The V end was cut by 6 bases, the J end by 5 bases, with 18 bases between. Germline V gives CDR1 LNHDA, CDR2 SQIVND (reference sequence). The CDR3 DNA is TGTGCCAGTAGCCCAGGGAGGGGGCGAGGAGATACGCAGTATTTT. It specifies CASSPGRGRGDTQYF.

This clone was observed a handful of times. V and J are TRBV30 and TRBJ2-5; D might be TRBD2 (6 bases). V was pared by 2 bases and J by 1 base, with 11 bases between. Germline CDR1 and CDR2: GTSNPN and SVGIG (reference sequence). The CDR3 consists of 14 residues. Written as DNA, the CDR3 is TGTGCCTGGAGTATTCCGGGACTCCAAGAGACCCAGTACTTC. It translates to CAWSIPGLQETQYF.

The table lists this clone with a few counts. The rearrangement uses TRBV2 and TRBJ2-7, with 7 positions matching TRBD1. The germline V gene has CDR1 SNHLY and CDR2 FYNNEI. This CDR3 is 14 amino acids long. Germline trimming cut 6 bases from V and 4 bases from J; bases unmatched to any gene: 9. The CDR3 is CASRQGPPVYEQYF. DNA for the CDR3: TGTGCCAGCAGACAGGGGCCACCCGTTTACGAGCAGTACTTC.

This clone appeared a few times. The chain's CDR3 is CASRDSSGETQYF. CDR3 nucleotide sequence: TGCGCCAGCAGGGACAGCAGCGGAGAGACCCAGTACTTC. V and J are TRBV10-2 and TRBJ2-5; D perhaps matches TRBD1 (6 bases). CDR1 WSHSY and CDR2 SAAADI come from the germline V gene. The CDR3 runs 13 residues. Trimming cost V 6 bases and J 4 bases, with 12 bases left between them.

This clone was seen more than once but under ten times. V is TRBV15 and J is TRBJ2-7, with TRBD1 matching over 11 bases. In germline, CDR1 is LNHNV, CDR2 YYDKDF (reference sequence). This CDR3 spans 14 amino acids. Unmatched junction bases numbered 4, after V lost 7 bases and J lost 2 bases. The CDR3 loop is CATKRGQGAYEQYF. CDR3 bases: TGTGCCACCAAGAGGGGACAGGGGGCCTACGAGCAGTACTTC.

The chain links TRBV29-1 to TRBJ1-1; no firm D call. This CDR3 is built from 9 residues. Germline V CDR1 and CDR2: SQVTM, ANQGSEA. V was trimmed by 6 bases and J by 9 bases, leaving 8 bases between them. DNA for the CDR3: TGCAGCGTCAGACCCAAAGCTTTCTTT. Its translation is CSVRPKAFF.

This clone was counted only a few times. The chain employs TRBV9 and TRBJ1-5; 7 positions match TRBD1. V lost 6 bases and J lost 2; bases outside the gene matches: 2. The CDR3 runs 13 residues. CDR1 is SGDLS and CDR2 is YYNGEE in the germline V gene. The CDR3 bases are TGTGCCAGCAACAGGGGTGGCAATCAGCCCCAGCATTTT. Amino acids: CASNRGGNQPQHF.

A word on this clone: The same CDR3 arises from other DNA sequences in this sample as well. The DNA for the CDR3 is TGTGCCAGCAGCCGAAGCTCTGGGGCCAACGTCCTGACTTTC. It translates to CASSRSSGANVLTF. This chain joins TRBV6-5 and TRBJ2-6; D remains unclear. From germline, CDR1 is MNHEY and CDR2 SVGAGI. The V and J ends lost 6 bases and 0 bases respectively, with 6 bases between them. The CDR3 consists of 14 residues.

The chain is built from TRBV6-5 and TRBJ2-7; possible D gene TRBD2, 6 bases. CDR3 length: 14 amino acids. Trimming pared 2 bases from V and 3 bases from J, leaving 11 bases between. Germline-derived CDR1 and CDR2 are MNHEY and SVGAGI. The CDR3 is CASSYRDSSYEQYF. As DNA, the CDR3 is TGTGCCAGCAGTTACCGGGACTCGAGCTACGAGCAGTACTTC.

This clone was picked up a small number of times. The genes are TRBV11-2 and TRBJ2-3; 13 bases are shared with TRBD2. Germline V CDR1 and CDR2: SGHAT, FQNNGV. This CDR3 has 15 residues. V trimming: 3 bases; J trimming: 6 bases; junction bases outside the gene matches: 3. The CDR3 nucleotides read TGTGCCAGCAGCTTCACTAGCGGGGGGGGTGATACGCAGTATTTT. Its translation: CASSFTSGGGDTQYF.

This clone was picked up a small number of times. V gene TRBV13 combines with J gene TRBJ2-3, with a weak D call TRBD2 (5 bases). This CDR3 has 15 amino acids. Per germline, CDR1 PRHDT and CDR2 FYEKMQ (reference sequence). The V and J ends lost 5 bases and 0 bases respectively, with 12 bases between them. For the CDR3, the DNA is TGTGCCAGCAGCCAAAGGCGGGCGAGCACAGATACGCAGTATTTT. Translated, it gives CASSQRRASTDTQYF.

The chain is built from TRBV7-9 and TRBJ1-1, with D possibly TRBD1 on 6 matching bases. CDR3 length equals 14 residues. Trimming left V 3 bases short and J 6 bases short, with 14 bases between. Per the germline V gene, CDR1 is SEHNR and CDR2 is FQNEAQ (reference sequence). The CDR3 DNA is TGTGCCAGCAGCTTGGGTAGGGGGAGCGCTGAAGCTTTCTTT. This sequence encodes CASSLGRGSAEAFF.

As regards this clone: Distinct nucleotide sequences in the sample also encode this CDR3. The rearrangement links TRBV2 to TRBJ1-2; D is undetermined. The CDR3 contains 13 residues. Trimming took off 1 base at V and 2 bases at J, with 5 bases between the two ends. Germline CDR1 SNHLY, CDR2 FYNNEI. The CDR3 nucleotides are TGTGCCAGCAGTGAAGGGCAGAACTATGGCTACACCTTC. As protein: CASSEGQNYGYTF.

This clone showed up just a few times. The V and J genes are TRBV6-6 and TRBJ2-3, with D maybe TRBD2 (6 bases). Germline V gene sequence: CDR1 MNHNY, CDR2 SVGAGI (reference sequence). V gave up 6 bases and J gave up 6 bases, with 10 bases separating them. The length of the CDR3 is 12 residues. DNA for the CDR3: TGTGCCAGCAGCCGACGGGGGGATACGCAGTATTTT. Translating gives CASSRRGDTQYF.

The sample holds a few counts of this clone. The chain carries TRBV7-9 and TRBJ1-4; no reliable D call. V lost 5 bases to trimming and J lost 0 bases, with 7 bases between them. This CDR3 region has 14 residues. The germline V gene has CDR1 SEHNR and CDR2 FQNEAQ (reference sequence). DNA of the CDR3: TGTGCCAGCAGCCAGGATGCAACTAATGAAAAACTGTTTTTT. Encoded protein: CASSQDATNEKLFF.